These 14 T cell receptor beta chains were all obtained from the same sample, sequenced in a study of beta chain features in type 1 diabetes. The antigens for these receptors are not known. Study-wide results and caveats: Shortening that was moderate but significant affected the TCRB CDR3s of Type 1 diabetes patients in all four CD4+ subsets.

Reverse transcription of all isolated RNA meant that expressed TCRB transcripts were sequenced. The assay was immunoSEQ multiplex PCR, and TCRdb's table has in-frame clones only and misses some. The table lists 150,000 to 200,000 clones, more than 60% of them singletons. Sequenced input: naive CD4+ T cells from blood. The receptor set was obtained from a man younger than 40 with type 1 diabetes.

The CDR3: CASVGGSGTDTQYF. The CDR3 DNA reads as TGTGCCAGTGTTGGCGGCTCTGGCACAGATACGCAGTATTTT. The chain couples TRBV19 to TRBJ2-3, with no clear D. Per the germline V gene, CDR1 is LNHDA and CDR2 is SQIVND (reference sequence). V lost 8 bases and J 1 base, leaving 13 bases between the germline ends. CDR3 length equals 14 residues.

CDR3 sequence reads: CSVTTGTKNIQYF. The CDR3 nucleotides are TGCAGCGTTACGACGGGAACCAAAAACATTCAGTACTTC. J is TRBJ2-4 and V is TRBV29-1; possibly TRBD2 for D (5 bases). Trimming left V 5 bases short and J 2 bases short, with 10 bases between. Per the germline V gene, CDR1 is SQVTM and CDR2 is ANQGSEA. The CDR3 is 13 amino acids. The variable domain in full, with the rest retrieved from reference TRBV29-1 and TRBJ2-4, is SAVISQKPSRDICQRGTSLTIQCQVDSQVTMMFWYRQQPGQSLTLIATANQGSEATYESGFVIDKFPISRPNLTFSTLTVSNMSPEDSSIYLCSVTTGTKNIQYFGAGTRLSVL.

The rearrangement joins TRBV28 to TRBJ1-2, with D maybe TRBD1 (5 bases). CDR3 length: 11 residues. V was clipped by 5 bases and J by 6 bases, with 7 bases between them. The V gene's germline CDR1 is MDHEN and CDR2 SYDVKM. As DNA, the CDR3 is TGTGCCAGCAGTCCCAGGGATGGCTACACCTTC. It encodes CASSPRDGYTF.

The chain recombines TRBV5-1 with TRBJ2-3; no firm D call. Germline-derived CDR1 and CDR2 are SGHRS and YFSETQ. Trimming took off 0 bases at V and 5 bases at J, with 7 bases between the two ends. This CDR3 is built from 13 residues. This CDR3 reads CASSLASGDTQYF. The CDR3 coding sequence is TGCGCCAGCAGCTTGGCTAGTGGAGATACGCAGTATTTT.

This chain joins TRBV29-1 and TRBJ1-4; the D is unclear. The germline V gene encodes CDR1 SQVTM and CDR2 ANQGSEA. This CDR3 has 11 amino acids. V gave up 0 bases and J gave up 14 bases, with 10 bases separating them. This chain's CDR3 is CSVEDRGRLFF. DNA of the CDR3: TGCAGCGTTGAAGATCGGGGTAGGCTGTTTTTT.

The chain has TRBV6-5 and TRBJ2-7; D unclear. V was trimmed by 4 bases and J by 7 bases, leaving 11 bases between them. Germline V gene data show CDR1 as MNHEY and CDR2 as SVGAGI. The CDR3 is 12 residues long. The DNA for the CDR3 is TGTGCCAGCAGTTTCGCGGACCTGGAGCAGTACTTC. Its protein is CASSFADLEQYF.

The rearrangement links TRBV7-9 to TRBJ2-5; D is perhaps TRBD1 (5 bases). The CDR3 contains 16 residues. Germline lookup yields CDR1 SEHNR and CDR2 FQNEAQ (reference sequence). V was shortened by 1 base and J by 2 bases, with 14 bases between the two germline ends. The CDR3 region has the DNA TGTGCCAGCAGCTTAGTGGTTACAGGTCTACAAGAGACCCAGTACTTC. It specifies CASSLVVTGLQETQYF.

The rearrangement uses TRBV10-2 and TRBJ2-7; 10 nucleotides align to TRBD1. With V trimmed by 6 bases and J by 4 bases, 9 bases remained unmatched. Germline lookup yields CDR1 WSHSY and CDR2 SAAADI. This CDR3 is 15 amino acids long. The CDR3 spells CASRAVGQGEYEQYF. The CDR3 DNA reads TGCGCCAGCAGGGCAGTCGGACAGGGGGAGTACGAGCAGTACTTC.

This rearrangement joins TRBV5-1 to TRBJ2-3, with TRBD2 matching over 7 bases. V was pared by 7 bases and J by 0 bases, with 5 bases of the junction left unmatched. Germline values: CDR1 SGHRS, CDR2 YFSETQ. The CDR3 is made up of 14 amino acids. DNA for the CDR3: TGCGCCAGCGGGTCAGCGGGAAGCACAGATACGCAGTATTTT. Protein product: CASGSAGSTDTQYF.

The J gene is TRBJ2-2, the V gene TRBV29-1, with D hard to call. V dropped 7 bases and J dropped 3 bases, with 24 bases sitting between them. The germline V gene encodes CDR1 SQVTM and CDR2 ANQGSEA. The CDR3 loop spans 17 amino acids. CDR3 coding DNA: TGCAGCGGTCCCGTTATGGCGGCCTTTATCGACACCGGGGAGCTGTTTTTT. This encodes CSGPVMAAFIDTGELFF.

V usage is TRBV7-6 and J usage is TRBJ2-3; D unclear. The CDR3 is 14 amino acids. V was pared by 2 bases and J by 0 bases, with 6 bases between. The germline gives CDR1 SGHVS, CDR2 FNYEAQ. The CDR3 loop is CASSLRLSTDTQYF. As DNA, the CDR3 is TGTGCCAGCAGCTTACGGCTAAGCACAGATACGCAGTATTTT.

The chain employs TRBV7-9 and TRBJ2-1; TRBD2 matches at 7 bases. The CDR3 runs 14 residues. Germline lookup yields CDR1 SEHNR and CDR2 FQNEAQ (reference sequence). Trimming at V came to 1 base and at J to 8 bases, leaving 5 bases not matched to a gene. CDR3 sequence reads: CASSLGGLGHEQFF. CDR3 DNA sequence: TGTGCCAGCAGCTTAGGAGGACTAGGCCATGAGCAGTTCTTC.

The J gene is TRBJ1-5, the V gene TRBV30; no clear D. This CDR3 is built from 12 residues. V was clipped by 4 bases and J by 4 bases, with 8 bases between them. CDR1 and CDR2 (germline): GTSNPN, SVGIG (reference sequence). CDR3 region: CAWTDGNQPQHF. Written as DNA, the CDR3 is TGTGCCTGGACGGACGGAAATCAGCCCCAGCATTTT.

This clone was found a few times. The chain links TRBV29-1 to TRBJ1-4; TRBD1 is a possible D gene (6 bases). Deletions cut 4 bases from V and 3 bases from J, with 30 bases between. The CDR3 loop spans 20 amino acids. CDR1 and CDR2 (germline): SQVTM, ANQGSEA. The CDR3 loop is CSVATHKGQPYDKSNEKLFF. In DNA, the CDR3 is TGCAGCGTTGCGACCCACAAAGGACAGCCCTACGACAAGTCTAATGAAAAACTGTTTTTT.